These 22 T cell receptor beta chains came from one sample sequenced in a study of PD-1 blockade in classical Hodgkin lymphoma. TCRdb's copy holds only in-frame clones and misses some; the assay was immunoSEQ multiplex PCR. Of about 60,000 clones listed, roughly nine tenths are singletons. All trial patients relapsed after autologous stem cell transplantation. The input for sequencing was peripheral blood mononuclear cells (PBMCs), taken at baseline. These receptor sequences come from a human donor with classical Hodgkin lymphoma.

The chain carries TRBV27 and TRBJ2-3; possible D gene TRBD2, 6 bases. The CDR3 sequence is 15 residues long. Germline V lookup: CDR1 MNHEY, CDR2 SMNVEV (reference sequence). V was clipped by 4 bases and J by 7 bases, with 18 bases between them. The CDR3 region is CASSSPGSRLHTQYF. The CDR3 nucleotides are TGTGCCAGCAGTTCACCCGGGAGCCGCCTCCATACGCAGTATTTT.

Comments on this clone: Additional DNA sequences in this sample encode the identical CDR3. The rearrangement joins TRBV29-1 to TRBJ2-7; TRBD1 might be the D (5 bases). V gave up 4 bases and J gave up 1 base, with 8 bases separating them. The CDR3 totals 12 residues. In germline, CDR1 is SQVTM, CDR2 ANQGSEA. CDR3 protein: CSVGTGSYEQYF. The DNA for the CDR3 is TGCAGCGTTGGAACAGGATCCTACGAGCAGTACTTC.

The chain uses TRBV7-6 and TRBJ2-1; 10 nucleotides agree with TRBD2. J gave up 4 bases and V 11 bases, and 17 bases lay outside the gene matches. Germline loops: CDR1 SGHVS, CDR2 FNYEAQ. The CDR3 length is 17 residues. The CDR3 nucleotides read TGTGCCTCCCGGAGAGCTAGCGGGGGATCCGGGTACAATGAGCAGTTCTTC. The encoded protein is CASRRASGGSGYNEQFF. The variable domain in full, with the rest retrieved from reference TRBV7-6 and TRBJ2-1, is GAGVSQSPRYKVTKRGQDVALRCDPISGHVSLYWYRQALGQGPEFLTYFNYEAQQDKSGLPNDRFSAERPEGSISTLTIQRTEQRDSAMYRCASRRASGGSGYNEQFFGPGTRLTVL.

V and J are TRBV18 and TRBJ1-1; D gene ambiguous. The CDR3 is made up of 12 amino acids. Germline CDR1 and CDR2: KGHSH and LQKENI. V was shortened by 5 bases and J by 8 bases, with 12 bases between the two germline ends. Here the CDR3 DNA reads TGTGCCAGCTCAACCCTGGACGGAGAAGCTTTCTTT. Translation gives CASSTLDGEAFF.

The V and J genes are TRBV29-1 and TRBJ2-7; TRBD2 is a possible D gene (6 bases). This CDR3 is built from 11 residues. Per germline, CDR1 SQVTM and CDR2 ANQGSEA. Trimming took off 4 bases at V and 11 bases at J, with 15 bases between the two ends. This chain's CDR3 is CSVASGGGEYF. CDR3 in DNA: TGCAGCGTTGCTTCCGGAGGAGGGGAGTACTTC.

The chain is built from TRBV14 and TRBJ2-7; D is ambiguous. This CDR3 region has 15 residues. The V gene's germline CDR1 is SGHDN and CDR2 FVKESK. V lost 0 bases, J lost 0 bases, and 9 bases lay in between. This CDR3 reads CASSQEARNSYEQYF. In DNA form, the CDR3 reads TGTGCCAGCAGCCAAGAAGCCAGGAACTCCTACGAGCAGTACTTC.

CDR3 loop: CASSVSSGGAGETQYF. In nucleotides, the CDR3 is TGTGCCAGCAGCGTCTCTAGCGGGGGGGCAGGAGAGACCCAGTACTTC. The chain carries TRBV9 and TRBJ2-5, with 12 bases matching TRBD2. Germline loops: CDR1 SGDLS, CDR2 YYNGEE. Trimming cost V 2 bases and J 4 bases; bases outside gene matches: 6. The CDR3 has 16 amino acids.

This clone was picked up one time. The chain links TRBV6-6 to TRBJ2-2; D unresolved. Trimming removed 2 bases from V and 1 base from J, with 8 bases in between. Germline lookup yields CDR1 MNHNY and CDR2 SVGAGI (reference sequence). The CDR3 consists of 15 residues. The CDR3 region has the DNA TGTGCCAGCAGTTACAATCCAGGGAACACCGGGGAGCTGTTTTTT. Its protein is CASSYNPGNTGELFF.

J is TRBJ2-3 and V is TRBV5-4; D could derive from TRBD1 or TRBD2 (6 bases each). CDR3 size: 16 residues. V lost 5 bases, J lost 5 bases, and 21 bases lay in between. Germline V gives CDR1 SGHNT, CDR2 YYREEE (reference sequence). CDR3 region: CASRRLETGAQDTQYF. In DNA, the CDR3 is TGTGCCAGCAGACGACTCGAGACGGGGGCACAAGATACGCAGTATTTT.

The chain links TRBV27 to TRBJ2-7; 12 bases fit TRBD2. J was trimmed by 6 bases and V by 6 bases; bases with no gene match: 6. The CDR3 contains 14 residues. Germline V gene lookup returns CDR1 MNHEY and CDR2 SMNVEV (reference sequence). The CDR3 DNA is TGTGCCAGCAGCGACCGGACTAGCGGGATCGAGCAGTACTTC. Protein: CASSDRTSGIEQYF.

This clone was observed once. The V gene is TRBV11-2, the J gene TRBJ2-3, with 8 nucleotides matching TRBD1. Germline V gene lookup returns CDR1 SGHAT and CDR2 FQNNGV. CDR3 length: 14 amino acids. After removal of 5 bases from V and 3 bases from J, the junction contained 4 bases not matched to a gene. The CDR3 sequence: CASSPTGVTDTQYF. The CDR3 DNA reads TGTGCCAGCAGCCCGACAGGGGTTACAGATACGCAGTATTTT.

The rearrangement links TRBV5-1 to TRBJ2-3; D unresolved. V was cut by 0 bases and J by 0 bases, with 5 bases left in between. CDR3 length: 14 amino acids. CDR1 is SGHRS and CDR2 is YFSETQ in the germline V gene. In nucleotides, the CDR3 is TGCGCCAGCAGCTTGGGGGCTAGCACAGATACGCAGTATTTT. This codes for CASSLGASTDTQYF.

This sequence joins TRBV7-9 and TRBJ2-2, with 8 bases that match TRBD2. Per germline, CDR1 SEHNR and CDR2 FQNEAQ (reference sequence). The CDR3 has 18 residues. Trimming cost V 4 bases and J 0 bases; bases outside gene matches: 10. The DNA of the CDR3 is TGTGCCAGCAGCTCCCCCGGGGGGGGGATGGCGAACACCGGGGAGCTGTTTTTT. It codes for CASSSPGGGMANTGELFF.

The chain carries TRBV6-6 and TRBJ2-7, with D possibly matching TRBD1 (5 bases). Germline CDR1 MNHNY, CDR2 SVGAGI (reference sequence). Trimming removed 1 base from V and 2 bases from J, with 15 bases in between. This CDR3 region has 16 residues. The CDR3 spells CASSYYSRARPYEQYF. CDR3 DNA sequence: TGTGCCAGCAGTTACTACAGCAGGGCTCGCCCCTACGAGCAGTACTTC.

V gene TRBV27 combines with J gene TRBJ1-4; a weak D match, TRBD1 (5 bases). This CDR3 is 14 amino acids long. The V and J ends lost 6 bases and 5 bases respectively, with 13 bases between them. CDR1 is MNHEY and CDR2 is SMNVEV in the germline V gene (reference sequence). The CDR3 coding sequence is TGTGCCAGCAGACCCACGGGGCGGAATGAAAAACTGTTTTTT. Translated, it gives CASRPTGRNEKLFF.

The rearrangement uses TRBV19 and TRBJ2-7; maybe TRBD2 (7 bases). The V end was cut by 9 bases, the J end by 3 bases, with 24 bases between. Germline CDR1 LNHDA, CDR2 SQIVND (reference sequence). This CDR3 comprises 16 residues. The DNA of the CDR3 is TGTGCCAGGCCTTTGCTCAGGGAGGGGGGTGACTACGAGCAGTACTTC. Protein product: CARPLLREGGDYEQYF.

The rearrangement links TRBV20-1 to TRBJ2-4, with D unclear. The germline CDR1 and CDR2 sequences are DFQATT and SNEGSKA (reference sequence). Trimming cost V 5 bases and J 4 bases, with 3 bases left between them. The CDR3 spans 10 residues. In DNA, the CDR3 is TGCAGTGCTTCTAAAAACATTCAGTACTTC. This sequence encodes CSASKNIQYF.

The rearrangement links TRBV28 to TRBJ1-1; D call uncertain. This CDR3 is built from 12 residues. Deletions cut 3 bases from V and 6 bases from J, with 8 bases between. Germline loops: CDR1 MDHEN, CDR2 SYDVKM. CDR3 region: CASSFLGPEAFF. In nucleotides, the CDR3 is TGTGCCAGCAGTTTCCTGGGCCCTGAAGCTTTCTTT. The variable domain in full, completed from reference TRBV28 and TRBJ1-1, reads DVKVTQSSRYLVKRTGEKVFLECVQDMDHENMFWYRQDPGLGLRLIYFSYDVKMKEKGDIPEGYSVSREKKERFSLILESASTNQTSMYLCASSFLGPEAFFGQGTRLTVV.

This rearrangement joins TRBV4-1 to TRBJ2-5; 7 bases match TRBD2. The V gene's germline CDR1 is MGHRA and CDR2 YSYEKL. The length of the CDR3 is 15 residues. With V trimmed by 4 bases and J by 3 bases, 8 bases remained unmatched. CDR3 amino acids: CASSRLAGLKETQYF. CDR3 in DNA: TGCGCCAGCAGCCGACTAGCAGGCTTAAAAGAGACCCAGTACTTC.

DNA of the CDR3: TGTGCCAGCAGCCTGACAGAATACGAGCAGTACTTC. Encoded protein: CASSLTEYEQYF. The V and J genes are TRBV7-2 and TRBJ2-7, with TRBD1 as a possible D gene (5 bases). Germline CDR1 SGHTA, CDR2 FQGNSA. The ends were cut back, 5 bases at V and 4 bases at J, with 9 bases in the middle. The CDR3 covers 12 residues.

The CDR3 protein is CASAGAPYNEQFF. As DNA, the CDR3 is TGTGCCAGCGCGGGGGCCCCCTACAATGAGCAGTTCTTC. The V gene is TRBV7-8, the J gene TRBJ2-1; D possibly corresponds to TRBD2 (7 bases). CDR1 is SGHVS, CDR2 FQNEAQ, per germline. Trimming stripped 8 bases from V and 2 bases from J, with 10 bases between. The CDR3 is 13 amino acids.

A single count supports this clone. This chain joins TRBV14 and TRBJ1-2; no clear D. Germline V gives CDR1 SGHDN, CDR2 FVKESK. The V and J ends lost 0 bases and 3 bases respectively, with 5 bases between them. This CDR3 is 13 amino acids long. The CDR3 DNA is TGTGCCAGCAGCCAAGATAAGGACTATGGCTACACCTTC. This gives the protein CASSQDKDYGYTF. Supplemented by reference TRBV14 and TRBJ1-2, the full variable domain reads EAGVTQFPSHSVIEKGQTVTLRCDPISGHDNLYWYRRVMGKEIKFLLHFVKESKQDESGMPNNRFLAERTGGTYSTLKVQPAELEDSGVYFCASSQDKDYGYTFGSGTRLTVV.